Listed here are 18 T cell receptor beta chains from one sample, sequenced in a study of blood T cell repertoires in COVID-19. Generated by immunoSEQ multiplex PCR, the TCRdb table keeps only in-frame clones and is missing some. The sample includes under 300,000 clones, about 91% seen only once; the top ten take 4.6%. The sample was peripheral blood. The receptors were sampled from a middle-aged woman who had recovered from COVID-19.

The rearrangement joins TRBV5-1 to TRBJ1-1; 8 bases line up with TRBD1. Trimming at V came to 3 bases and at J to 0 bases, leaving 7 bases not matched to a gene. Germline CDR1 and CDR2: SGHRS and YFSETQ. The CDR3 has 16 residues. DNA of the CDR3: TGCGCCAGCAGCTGGGAAGGACAGGGATTGAACACTGAAGCTTTCTTT. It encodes CASSWEGQGLNTEAFF.

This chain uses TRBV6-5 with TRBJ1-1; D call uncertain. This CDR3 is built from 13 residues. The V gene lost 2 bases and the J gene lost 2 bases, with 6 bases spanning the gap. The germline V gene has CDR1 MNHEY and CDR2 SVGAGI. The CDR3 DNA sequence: TGTGCCAGCAGTTACCTAGAAAACACTGAAGCTTTCTTT. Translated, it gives CASSYLENTEAFF.

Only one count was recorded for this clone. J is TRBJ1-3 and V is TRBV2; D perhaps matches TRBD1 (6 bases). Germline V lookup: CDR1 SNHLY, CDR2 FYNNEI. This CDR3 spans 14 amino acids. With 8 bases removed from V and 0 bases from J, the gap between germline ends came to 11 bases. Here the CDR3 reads CASGAGASGNTIYF. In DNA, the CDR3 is TGTGCCAGCGGCGCGGGGGCCTCTGGAAACACCATATATTTT.

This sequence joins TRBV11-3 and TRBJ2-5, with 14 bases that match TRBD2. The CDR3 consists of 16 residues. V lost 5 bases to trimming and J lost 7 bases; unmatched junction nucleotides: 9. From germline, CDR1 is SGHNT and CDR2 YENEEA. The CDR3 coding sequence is TGTGCCAGCAGCCTAACCGGGACTAGCGGGGGCGTGACCCAGTACTTC. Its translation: CASSLTGTSGGVTQYF.

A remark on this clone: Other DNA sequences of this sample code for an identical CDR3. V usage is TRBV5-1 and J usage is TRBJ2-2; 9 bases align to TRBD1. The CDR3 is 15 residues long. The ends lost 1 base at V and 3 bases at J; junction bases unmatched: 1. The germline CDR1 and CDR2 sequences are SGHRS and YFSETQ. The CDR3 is CASSLTGGDTGELFF. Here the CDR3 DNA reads TGCGCCAGCAGCTTGACAGGGGGCGACACCGGGGAGCTGTTTTTT.

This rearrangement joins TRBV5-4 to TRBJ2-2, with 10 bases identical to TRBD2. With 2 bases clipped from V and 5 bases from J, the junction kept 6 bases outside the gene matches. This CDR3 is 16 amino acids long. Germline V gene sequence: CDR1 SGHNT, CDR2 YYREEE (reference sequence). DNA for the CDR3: TGTGCCAGCAGCTTACCCGGGACTAGCGAAACCGGGGAGCTGTTTTTT. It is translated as CASSLPGTSETGELFF.

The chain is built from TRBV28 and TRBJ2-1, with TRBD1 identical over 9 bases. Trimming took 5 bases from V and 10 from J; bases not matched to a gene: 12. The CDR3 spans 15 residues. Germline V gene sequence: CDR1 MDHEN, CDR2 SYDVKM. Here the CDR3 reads CASSTNKQGAREQFF. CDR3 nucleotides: TGTGCCAGCAGTACCAATAAACAGGGGGCAAGGGAGCAGTTCTTC. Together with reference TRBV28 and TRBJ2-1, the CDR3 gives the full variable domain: DVKVTQSSRYLVKRTGEKVFLECVQDMDHENMFWYRQDPGLGLRLIYFSYDVKMKEKGDIPEGYSVSREKKERFSLILESASTNQTSMYLCASSTNKQGAREQFFGPGTRLTVL.

In DNA, the CDR3 is TGTGCCAGCAGCAAAGGTGTTAGCGGGAGTAGGAATGAGCAGTTCTTC. Its protein product is CASSKGVSGSRNEQFF. The chain links TRBV21-1 to TRBJ2-1; the listed D gene, TRBD2, was not tested against the DNA. TRBV21-1 is a pseudogene. The CDR3 runs to 16 residues.

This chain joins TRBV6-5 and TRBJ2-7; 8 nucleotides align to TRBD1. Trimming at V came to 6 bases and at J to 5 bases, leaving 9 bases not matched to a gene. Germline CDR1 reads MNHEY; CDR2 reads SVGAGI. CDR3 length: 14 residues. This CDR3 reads CASRNRQGKNEQYV. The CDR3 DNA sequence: TGTGCCAGCAGGAATCGACAGGGGAAGAACGAGCAGTACGTC.

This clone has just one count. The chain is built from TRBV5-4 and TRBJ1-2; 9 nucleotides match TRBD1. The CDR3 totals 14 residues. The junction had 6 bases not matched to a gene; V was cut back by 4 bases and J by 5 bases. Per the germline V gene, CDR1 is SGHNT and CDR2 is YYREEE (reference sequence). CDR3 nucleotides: TGTGCCAGCAGCACGGGACAGGGCTTATATGGCTACACCTTC. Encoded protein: CASSTGQGLYGYTF.

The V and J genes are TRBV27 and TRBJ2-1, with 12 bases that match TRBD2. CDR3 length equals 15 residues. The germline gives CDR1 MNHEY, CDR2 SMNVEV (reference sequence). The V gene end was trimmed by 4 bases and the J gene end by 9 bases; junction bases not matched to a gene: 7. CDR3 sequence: CASSSTSGGRGEQFF. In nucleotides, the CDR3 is TGTGCCAGCAGTTCGACTAGCGGGGGCCGAGGTGAGCAGTTCTTC.

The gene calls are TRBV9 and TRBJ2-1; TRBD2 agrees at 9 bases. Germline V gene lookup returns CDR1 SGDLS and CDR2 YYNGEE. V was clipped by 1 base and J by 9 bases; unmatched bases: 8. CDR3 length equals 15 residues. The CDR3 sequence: CASSVSGGGALEQFF. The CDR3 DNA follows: TGTGCCAGCAGCGTATCAGGCGGGGGGGCACTTGAGCAGTTCTTC.

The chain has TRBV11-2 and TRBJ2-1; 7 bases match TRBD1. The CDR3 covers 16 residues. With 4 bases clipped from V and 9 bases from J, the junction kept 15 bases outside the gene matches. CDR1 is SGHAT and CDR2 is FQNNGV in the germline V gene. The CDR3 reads CASSSLRGRPGLEQFF. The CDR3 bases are TGTGCCAGCAGCTCCTTGAGGGGGCGGCCGGGGCTTGAGCAGTTCTTC.

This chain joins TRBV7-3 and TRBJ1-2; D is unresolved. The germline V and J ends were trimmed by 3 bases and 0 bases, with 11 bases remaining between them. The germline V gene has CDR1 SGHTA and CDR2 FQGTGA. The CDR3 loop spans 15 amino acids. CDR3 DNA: TGTGCCAGCAGCTTGGAAGGGAGTACTAACTATGGCTACACCTTC. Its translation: CASSLEGSTNYGYTF.

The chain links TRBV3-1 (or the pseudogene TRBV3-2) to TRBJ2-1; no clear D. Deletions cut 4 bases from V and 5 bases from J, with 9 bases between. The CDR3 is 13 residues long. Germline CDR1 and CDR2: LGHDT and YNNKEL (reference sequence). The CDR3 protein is CASSRYRNNEQFF. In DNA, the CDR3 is TGTGCCAGCAGCCGCTATCGAAACAATGAGCAGTTCTTC.

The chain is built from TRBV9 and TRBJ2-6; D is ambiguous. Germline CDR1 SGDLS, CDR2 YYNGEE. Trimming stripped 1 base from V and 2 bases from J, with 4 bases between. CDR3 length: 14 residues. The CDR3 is CASSVSPGANVLTF. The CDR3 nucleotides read TGTGCCAGCAGCGTAAGCCCTGGGGCCAACGTCCTGACTTTC.

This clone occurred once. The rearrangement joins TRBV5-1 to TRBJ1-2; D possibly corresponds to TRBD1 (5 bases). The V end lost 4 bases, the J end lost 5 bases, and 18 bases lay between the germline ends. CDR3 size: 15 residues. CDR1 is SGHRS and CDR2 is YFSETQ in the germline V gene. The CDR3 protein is CASSPAQGRIYGYTF. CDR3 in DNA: TGCGCCAGCAGCCCGGCCCAGGGTAGGATTTATGGCTACACCTTC. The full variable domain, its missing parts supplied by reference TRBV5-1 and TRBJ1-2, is KAGVTQTPRYLIKTRGQQVTLSCSPISGHRSVSWYQQTPGQGLQFLFEYFSETQRNKGNFPGRFSGRQFSNSRSEMNVSTLELGDSALYLCASSPAQGRIYGYTFGSGTRLTVV.

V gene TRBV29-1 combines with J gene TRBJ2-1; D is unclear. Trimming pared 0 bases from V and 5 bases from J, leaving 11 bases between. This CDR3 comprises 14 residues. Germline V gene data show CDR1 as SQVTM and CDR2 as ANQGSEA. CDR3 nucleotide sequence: TGCAGCGTTGAAGATCAGGTCTACAACAATGAGCAGTTCTTC. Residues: CSVEDQVYNNEQFF.